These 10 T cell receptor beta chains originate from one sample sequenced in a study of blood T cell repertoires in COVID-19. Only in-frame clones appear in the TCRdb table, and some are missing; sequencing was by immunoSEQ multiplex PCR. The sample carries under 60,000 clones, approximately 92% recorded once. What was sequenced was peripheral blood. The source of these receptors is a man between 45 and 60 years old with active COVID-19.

CDR3 nucleotide sequence: TGCGCCAGCAGCTTGGGGGGGGAGGAGACCCAGTACTTC. Its protein is CASSLGGEETQYF. The J gene is TRBJ2-5, the V gene TRBV5-1; D perhaps matches TRBD2 (6 bases). V was clipped by 0 bases and J by 5 bases, with 8 bases between them. In germline, CDR1 is SGHRS, CDR2 YFSETQ. This CDR3 comprises 13 residues.

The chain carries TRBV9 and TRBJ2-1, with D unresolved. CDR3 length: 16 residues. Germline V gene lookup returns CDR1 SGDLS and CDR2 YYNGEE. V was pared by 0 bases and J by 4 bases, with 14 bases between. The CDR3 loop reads CASSVGAVLTYNEQFF. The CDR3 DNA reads TGTGCCAGCAGCGTAGGGGCAGTCCTTACTTACAATGAGCAGTTCTTC.

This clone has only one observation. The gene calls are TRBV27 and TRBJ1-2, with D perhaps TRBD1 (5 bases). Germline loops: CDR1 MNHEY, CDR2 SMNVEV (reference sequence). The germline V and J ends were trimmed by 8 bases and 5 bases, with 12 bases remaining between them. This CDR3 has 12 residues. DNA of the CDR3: TGTGCCAGCGGGTCAGGGCTTTATGGCTACACCTTC. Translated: CASGSGLYGYTF.

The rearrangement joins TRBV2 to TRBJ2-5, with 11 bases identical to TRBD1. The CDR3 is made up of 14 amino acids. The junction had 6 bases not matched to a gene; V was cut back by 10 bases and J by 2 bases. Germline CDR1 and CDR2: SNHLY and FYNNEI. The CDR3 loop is CAIGRDRGQETQYF. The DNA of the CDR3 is TGTGCCATCGGGCGGGACAGGGGGCAAGAGACCCAGTACTTC.

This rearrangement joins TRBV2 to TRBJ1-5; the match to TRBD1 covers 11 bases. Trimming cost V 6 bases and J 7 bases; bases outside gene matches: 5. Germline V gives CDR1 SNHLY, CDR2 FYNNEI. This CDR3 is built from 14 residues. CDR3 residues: CASRDRGLGQPQHF. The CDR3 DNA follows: TGTGCCAGCAGGGACAGGGGGCTCGGACAGCCCCAGCATTTT.

The CDR3 reads CASSWTSGAHNEQFF. Written as DNA, the CDR3 is TGTGCCAGCAGCTGGACTAGCGGGGCTCACAATGAGCAGTTCTTC. The V call is TRBV5-4, the J call TRBJ2-1, with TRBD2 identical over 12 bases. The germline gives CDR1 SGHNT, CDR2 YYREEE (reference sequence). The CDR3 contains 15 residues. Losses at the gene ends were 3 bases for V and 5 bases for J; bases not matched to a gene: 3.

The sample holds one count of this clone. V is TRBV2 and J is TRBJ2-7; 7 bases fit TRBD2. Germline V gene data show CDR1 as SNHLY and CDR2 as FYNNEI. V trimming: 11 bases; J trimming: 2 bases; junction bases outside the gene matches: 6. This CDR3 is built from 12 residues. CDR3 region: CAGGTNTYEQYF. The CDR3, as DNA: TGTGCCGGCGGGACTAACACCTACGAGCAGTACTTC. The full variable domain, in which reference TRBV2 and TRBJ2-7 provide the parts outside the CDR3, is EPEVTQTPSHQVTQMGQEVILRCVPISNHLYFYWYRQILGQKVEFLVSFYNNEISEKSEIFDDQFSVERPDGSNFTLKIRSTKLEDSAMYFCAGGTNTYEQYFGPGTRLTVT.

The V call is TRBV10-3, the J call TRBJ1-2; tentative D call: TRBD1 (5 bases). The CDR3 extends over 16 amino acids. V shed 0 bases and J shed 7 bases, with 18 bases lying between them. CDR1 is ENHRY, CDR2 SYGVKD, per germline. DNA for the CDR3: TGTGCCATCAGTGAGTCGCGACCGGCAGGGTTTGCTGGCTACACCTTC. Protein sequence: CAISESRPAGFAGYTF.

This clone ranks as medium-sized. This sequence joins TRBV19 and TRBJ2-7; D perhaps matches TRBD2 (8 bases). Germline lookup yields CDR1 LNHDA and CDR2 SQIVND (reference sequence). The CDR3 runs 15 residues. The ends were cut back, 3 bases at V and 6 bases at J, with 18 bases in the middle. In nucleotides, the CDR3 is TGTGCCAGTAGTATGACAGGGAGCGGGAGTGGCGAGCAGTACTTC. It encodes CASSMTGSGSGEQYF.

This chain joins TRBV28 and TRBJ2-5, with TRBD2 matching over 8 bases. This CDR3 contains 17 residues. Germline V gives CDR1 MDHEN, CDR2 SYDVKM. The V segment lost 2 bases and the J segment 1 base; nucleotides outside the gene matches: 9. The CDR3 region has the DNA TGTGCCAGCAGTTTAACCCCAAGCGGGGGACTCCAAGAGACCCAGTACTTC. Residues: CASSLTPSGGLQETQYF. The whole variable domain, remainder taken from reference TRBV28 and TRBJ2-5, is DVKVTQSSRYLVKRTGEKVFLECVQDMDHENMFWYRQDPGLGLRLIYFSYDVKMKEKGDIPEGYSVSREKKERFSLILESASTNQTSMYLCASSLTPSGGLQETQYFGPGTRLLVL.